This TCR beta chain was sequenced for a study of cytomegalovirus exposure and HLA in healthy donors. Background on the study: Of 300 to 500 genotyped donors, approximately 80% clustered with self-reported Caucasian donors. Study results and caveats: As a later analysis showed, a missense DCLRE1C variant was linked to trimming of TCR beta V- and J-genes.

Germline lookup yields CDR1 LNHNV and CDR2 YYDKDF (reference sequence). There are 15 residues in the CDR3. V lost 0 bases and J lost 7, with 10 bases in between. This PCR relied on a set of 60 Vbeta primers and 13 Jbeta primers. The assay was immunoSEQ multiplex PCR, and TCRdb's table has in-frame clones only and misses some. The sample yields 100,000 to 120,000 clones, roughly four fifths seen once. Concerning this clone itself: Its antigen is as yet unknown.

The V gene is TRBV15, the J gene TRBJ1-6, with D unresolved. The sequence was collected from a woman in her twenties or thirties in good health and CMV-seronegative. The material sequenced was PBMCs. In nucleotides, the CDR3 is TGTGCCACCAGCAGAGATACCGGGAAGAATTCACCCCTCCACTTT. As protein: CATSRDTGKNSPLHF. The whole variable domain, filled in from reference TRBV15 and TRBJ1-6, reads DAMVIQNPRYQVTQFGKPVTLSCSQTLNHNVMYWYQQKSSQAPKLLFHYYDKDFNNEADTPDNFQSRRPNTSFCFLDIRSPGLGDTAMYLCATSRDTGKNSPLHFGNGTRLTVT.